The 26 T cell receptor beta chains listed next were all sequenced from one sample in a study of blood T cell repertoires in COVID-19. Here immunoSEQ multiplex PCR was the method, and the copy in TCRdb shows in-frame clones only, minus some. The table shows more than 140,000 clones, with about 85% occurring only once. Sequences were obtained from peripheral blood. These receptors came from a human donor in a cohort sampled during active COVID-19.

The chain has TRBV11-2 and TRBJ2-7; 10 bases are a match to TRBD2. The germline CDR1 and CDR2 sequences are SGHAT and FQNNGV. This CDR3 contains 14 residues. Trimming removed 4 bases from V and 4 bases from J; junction bases left unmatched: 4. CDR3 DNA sequence: TGTGCCAGCAGCTCTAGGACTAGCGGATACGAGCAGTACTTC. Translating gives CASSSRTSGYEQYF.

In this sample, this clone turned up a few times. The V call is TRBV5-1, the J call TRBJ1-2; 11 positions agree with TRBD1. This CDR3 has 15 amino acids. The V segment lost 4 bases and the J segment 5 bases; nucleotides outside the gene matches: 7. The germline V gene has CDR1 SGHRS and CDR2 YFSETQ. CDR3 in amino acids: CASSPGQGAQYGYTF. The CDR3 nucleotides are TGCGCCAGCAGCCCCGGACAGGGGGCTCAGTATGGCTACACCTTC. The full variable domain, with the rest looked up from reference TRBV5-1 and TRBJ1-2, is KAGVTQTPRYLIKTRGQQVTLSCSPISGHRSVSWYQQTPGQGLQFLFEYFSETQRNKGNFPGRFSGRQFSNSRSEMNVSTLELGDSALYLCASSPGQGAQYGYTFGSGTRLTVV.

J is TRBJ2-3 and V is TRBV2; 10 nucleotides align to TRBD1. Germline trimming cut 7 bases from V and 5 bases from J; bases unmatched to any gene: 6. Germline CDR1 SNHLY, CDR2 FYNNEI. This CDR3 comprises 14 residues. CDR3 amino acids: CASKPGTGVDTQYF. CDR3 nucleotide sequence: TGTGCCAGCAAGCCGGGGACAGGGGTAGATACGCAGTATTTT.

The chain couples TRBV7-6 to TRBJ2-7; 7 bases are shared with TRBD1. This CDR3 comprises 15 residues. Germline V lookup: CDR1 SGHVS, CDR2 FNYEAQ. Germline trimming cut 4 bases from V and 0 bases from J; bases unmatched to any gene: 6. The CDR3 protein is CASSSGGFVSYEQYF. The CDR3, as DNA: TGTGCCAGCAGCTCAGGGGGTTTTGTCTCCTACGAGCAGTACTTC.

The chain couples TRBV29-1 to TRBJ1-1; tentative D call: TRBD1 (6 bases). The V gene's germline CDR1 is SQVTM and CDR2 ANQGSEA. The V and J ends lost 7 bases and 1 base respectively, with 13 bases between them. The CDR3 spans 13 residues. Written as DNA, the CDR3 is TGCAGCGGGACGTCACAGGGGAACACTGAAGCTTTCTTT. Translating it yields CSGTSQGNTEAFF. The variable domain in full, completed from reference TRBV29-1 and TRBJ1-1, reads SAVISQKPSRDICQRGTSLTIQCQVDSQVTMMFWYRQQPGQSLTLIATANQGSEATYESGFVIDKFPISRPNLTFSTLTVSNMSPEDSSIYLCSGTSQGNTEAFFGQGTRLTVV.

This clone came up a few times. CDR3 residues: CASSWGRVGGYTF. The CDR3 DNA reads TGTGCCAGTAGTTGGGGGCGAGTCGGCGGCTACACCTTC. The chain employs TRBV19 and TRBJ1-2, with TRBD1 as a possible D gene (6 bases). The ends were cut back, 5 bases at V and 8 bases at J, with 15 bases in the middle. Germline-derived CDR1 and CDR2 are LNHDA and SQIVND (reference sequence). The CDR3 runs 13 residues.

The rearrangement links TRBV30 to TRBJ2-7, with D tentatively TRBD1 (6 bases). V was cut by 2 bases and J by 6 bases, with 11 bases left in between. From germline, CDR1 is GTSNPN and CDR2 SVGIG (reference sequence). The CDR3 length is 12 residues. In nucleotides, the CDR3 is TGTGCCTGGAGTACAGGGAAAGGCGAGCAGTACTTC. The encoded protein is CAWSTGKGEQYF.

This chain connects TRBV19 to TRBJ2-1; TRBD2 matches 12 bases. The length of the CDR3 is 13 residues. The germline V gene has CDR1 LNHDA and CDR2 SQIVND (reference sequence). The trim removed 8 bases at V and 8 bases at J, leaving 4 bases unmatched. The CDR3 sequence: CASSLAGGDEQFF. CDR3 nucleotide sequence: TGTGCCAGTTCTCTAGCGGGAGGGGATGAGCAGTTCTTC. Complete variable domain (other parts from reference TRBV19 and TRBJ2-1): DGGITQSPKYLFRKEGQNVTLSCEQNLNHDAMYWYRQDPGQGLRLIYYSQIVNDFQKGDIAEGYSVSREKKESFPLTVTSAQKNPTAFYLCASSLAGGDEQFFGPGTRLTVL.

The chain joins TRBV3-1 (or the pseudogene TRBV3-2) to TRBJ1-2, with D maybe TRBD1 (6 bases). The CDR3 extends over 16 amino acids. Deletions cut 5 bases from V and 3 bases from J, with 19 bases between. CDR1 is LGHDT, CDR2 YNNKEL, per germline (reference sequence). CDR3 sequence (DNA): TGTGCCAGCAGCTCCCGACAGGCCCAAACCCACTATGGCTACACCTTC. As protein: CASSSRQAQTHYGYTF.

The V and J genes are TRBV5-6 and TRBJ2-3, with TRBD2 matching 8 bases. The V segment lost 4 bases and the J segment 4 bases; nucleotides outside the gene matches: 5. The CDR3 is made up of 14 amino acids. Per germline, CDR1 SGHDT and CDR2 YYEEEE. The CDR3 nucleotides are TGTGCCAGCAGCCCGGGGGGGGTAGCAGATACGCAGTATTTT. Amino acids: CASSPGGVADTQYF.

Of note for this clone: One junction end disagrees with the germline gene, perhaps due to a read error. The chain has TRBV7-7 and TRBJ2-5; tentatively, D is TRBD1 (6 bases). The CDR3 sequence is 16 residues long. From germline, CDR1 is SSHAT and CDR2 FNYEAQ (reference sequence). CDR3 sequence reads: CASSPTGQVIPETQYF. The CDR3 DNA reads TGTGCTAGCAGCCCTACAGGGCAGGTTATTCCAGAGACCCAGTACTTC. The variable domain in full, with the rest retrieved from reference TRBV7-7 and TRBJ2-5, is GAGVSQSPRYKVTKRGQDVTLRCDPISSHATLYWYQQALGQGPEFLTYFNYEAQPDKSGLPSDRFSAERPEGSISTLTIQRTEQRDSAMYRCASSPTGQVIPETQYFGPGTRLLVL.

The CDR3 sequence: CASSREVDQPQHF. Written as DNA, the CDR3 is TGTGCCAGCAGCAGGGAGGTGGATCAGCCCCAGCATTTT. V gene TRBV6-5 combines with J gene TRBJ1-5; perhaps TRBD1 as D (5 bases). CDR3 length: 13 amino acids. The V gene lost 6 bases and the J gene lost 5 bases, with 11 bases spanning the gap. Germline V gene sequence: CDR1 MNHEY, CDR2 SVGAGI.

The chain links TRBV5-8 to TRBJ1-2; D is unresolved. CDR1 is SGHTS and CDR2 is YDEGEE in the germline V gene. The CDR3 contains 12 residues. Trimming left V 1 base short and J 5 bases short, with 6 bases between. CDR3: CASSLRLYGYTF. The CDR3 DNA follows: TGTGCCAGCAGCTTGCGGTTATATGGCTACACCTTC.

This chain uses TRBV19 with TRBJ1-6, with D perhaps TRBD1 (5 bases). Germline V CDR1 and CDR2: LNHDA, SQIVND (reference sequence). The V and J ends lost 5 bases and 7 bases respectively, with 18 bases between them. This CDR3 is built from 16 residues. The CDR3 sequence: CASSVLPSQANSPLHF. The DNA of the CDR3 is TGTGCCAGTAGTGTTCTCCCTTCACAGGCAAATTCACCCCTCCACTTT.

This chain uses TRBV19 with TRBJ2-3; weak D call: TRBD1 (6 bases). Trimming shortened V by 3 bases and J by 6 bases, and 16 bases separated the two germline ends. CDR1 and CDR2 (germline): LNHDA, SQIVND (reference sequence). The length of the CDR3 is 15 residues. CDR3 DNA: TGTGCCAGTAGTATCCCCGGGGCTAGGGGGGATACGCAGTATTTT. This translates into CASSIPGARGDTQYF.

The rearrangement uses TRBV19 and TRBJ2-7; no clear D gene. The V end was cut by 6 bases, the J end by 5 bases, with 14 bases between. Germline V gene data show CDR1 as LNHDA and CDR2 as SQIVND (reference sequence). The length of the CDR3 is 13 residues. The CDR3 DNA reads as TGTGCCAGTAGCCCTACCAAATATCACGAGCAGTACTTC. Translation gives CASSPTKYHEQYF.

The chain combines TRBV5-1 with TRBJ1-3, with D perhaps matching TRBD1 (5 bases). Germline V gives CDR1 SGHRS, CDR2 YFSETQ. The CDR3 is 14 residues long. The V end was cut by 4 bases, the J end by 4 bases, with 12 bases between. The CDR3 DNA is TGCGCCAGCAGCCCCGGGACTTGGGGAAACACCATATATTTT. Translation gives CASSPGTWGNTIYF.

This chain connects TRBV25-1 to TRBJ2-7, with D maybe TRBD1 (5 bases). This CDR3 is 14 amino acids long. The V and J ends lost 2 bases and 4 bases respectively, with 12 bases between them. CDR1 and CDR2 (germline): MGHDK, SYGVNS. The CDR3 region has the DNA TGTGCCAGCAGTGAACTAGGGGCTCGGTACGAGCAGTACTTC. Protein product: CASSELGARYEQYF.

V gene TRBV28 combines with J gene TRBJ2-2; tentatively, D is TRBD1 (5 bases). CDR3 length: 16 amino acids. The germline CDR1 and CDR2 sequences are MDHEN and SYDVKM. Trimming left V 0 bases short and J 4 bases short, with 12 bases between. CDR3 sequence reads: CASSLWGLDGTGELFF. The DNA of the CDR3 is TGTGCCAGCAGTTTATGGGGGCTAGACGGCACCGGGGAGCTGTTTTTT.

This chain links TRBV9 with TRBJ2-2; possible D gene TRBD1, 5 bases. Germline CDR1 reads SGDLS; CDR2 reads YYNGEE. The V and J ends lost 0 bases and 7 bases respectively, with 10 bases between them. The CDR3 covers 14 residues. CDR3 loop: CASSVARASGELFF. DNA of the CDR3: TGTGCCAGCAGCGTAGCCAGGGCGAGCGGGGAGCTGTTTTTT.

This chain joins TRBV3-1 (or the pseudogene TRBV3-2) and TRBJ1-2; D may be TRBD1 (5 bases). Trimming cost V 1 base and J 4 bases, with 22 bases left between them. The CDR3 is made up of 18 amino acids. Looked up from germline, CDR1 is LGHDT and CDR2 is YNNKEL (reference sequence). CDR3 bases: TGTGCCAGCAGCCAAGGAAGTCCCTTATCGGGGGTAGGCTATGGCTACACCTTC. Residues: CASSQGSPLSGVGYGYTF.

Written as DNA, the CDR3 is TGTGCCAGTAGTATAGATCGGTACAGGGGGCAAAACCTGAACACCGGGGAGCTGTTTTTT. It encodes CASSIDRYRGQNLNTGELFF. This chain links TRBV19 with TRBJ2-2; the match to TRBD1 covers 9 bases. Germline CDR1 reads LNHDA; CDR2 reads SQIVND (reference sequence). CDR3 length equals 20 residues. V lost 0 bases, J lost 1 base, and 12 bases stayed unmatched.

The chain recombines TRBV27 with TRBJ2-1; 8 bases align to TRBD2. This CDR3 contains 14 residues. Per the germline V gene, CDR1 is MNHEY and CDR2 is SMNVEV (reference sequence). Trimming removed 6 bases from V and 4 bases from J; junction bases left unmatched: 5. The CDR3 here is CASRILAGYNEQFF. CDR3 nucleotide sequence: TGTGCCAGCAGAATCCTAGCGGGTTACAATGAGCAGTTCTTC.

The rearrangement uses TRBV11-2 and TRBJ1-4; D unclear. V gave up 5 bases and J gave up 0 bases, with 13 bases separating them. Germline V gene sequence: CDR1 SGHAT, CDR2 FQNNGV. The CDR3 loop spans 16 amino acids. This chain's CDR3 is CASSPGSTATNEKLFF. CDR3 nucleotide sequence: TGTGCCAGCAGCCCTGGGTCTACAGCAACTAATGAAAAACTGTTTTTT.

This clone occurred once. CDR3 amino acids: CAWSEKTSGQTYEQYF. The CDR3 nucleotides are TGTGCCTGGAGTGAAAAAACTAGCGGGCAAACCTACGAGCAGTACTTC. The rearrangement links TRBV30 to TRBJ2-7; TRBD2 matches 9 bases. Germline V gene data show CDR1 as GTSNPN and CDR2 as SVGIG (reference sequence). With 1 base clipped from V and 2 bases from J, the junction kept 9 bases outside the gene matches. The CDR3 consists of 16 residues. Full variable domain (outside the CDR3, taken from reference TRBV30 and TRBJ2-7): SQTIHQWPATLVQPVGSPLSLECTVEGTSNPNLYWYRQAAGRGLQLLFYSVGIGQISSEVPQNLSASRPQDRQFILSSKKLLLSDSGFYLCAWSEKTSGQTYEQYFGPGTRLTVT.

In this sample, this clone turned up a few times. The chain has TRBV7-9 and TRBJ1-6; D is perhaps TRBD1 (5 bases). V was clipped by 5 bases and J by 7 bases, with 12 bases between them. The CDR3 has 14 amino acids. Germline V CDR1 and CDR2: SEHNR, FQNEAQ (reference sequence). The CDR3 region is CASSPARANSPLHF. CDR3 nucleotides: TGTGCCAGCAGCCCAGCCAGGGCCAATTCACCCCTCCACTTT.